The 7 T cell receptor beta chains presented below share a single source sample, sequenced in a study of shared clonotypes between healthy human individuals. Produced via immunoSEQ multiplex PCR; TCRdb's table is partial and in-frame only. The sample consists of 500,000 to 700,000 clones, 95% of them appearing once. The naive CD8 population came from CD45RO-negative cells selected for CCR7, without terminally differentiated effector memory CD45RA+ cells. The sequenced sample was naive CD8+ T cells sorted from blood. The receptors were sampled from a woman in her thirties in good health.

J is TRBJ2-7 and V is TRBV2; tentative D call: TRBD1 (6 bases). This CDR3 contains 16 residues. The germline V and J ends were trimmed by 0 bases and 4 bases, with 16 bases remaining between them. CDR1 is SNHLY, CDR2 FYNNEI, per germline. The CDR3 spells CASSEAIVSRGYEQYF. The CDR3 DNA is TGTGCCAGCAGTGAAGCCATCGTTAGCAGGGGTTACGAGCAGTACTTC.

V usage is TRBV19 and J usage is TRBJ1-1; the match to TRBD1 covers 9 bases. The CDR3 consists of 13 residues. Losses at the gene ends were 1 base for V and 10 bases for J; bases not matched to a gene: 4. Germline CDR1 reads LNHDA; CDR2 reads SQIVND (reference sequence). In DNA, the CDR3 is TGTGCCAGTAGTATAGTTCCGGGACAGGGAGCTTTCTTT. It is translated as CASSIVPGQGAFF.

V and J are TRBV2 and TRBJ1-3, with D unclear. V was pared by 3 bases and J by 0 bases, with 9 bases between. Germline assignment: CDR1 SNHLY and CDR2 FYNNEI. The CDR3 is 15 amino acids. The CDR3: CASSDSGLSGNTIYF. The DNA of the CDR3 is TGTGCCAGCAGTGACAGCGGCCTCTCTGGAAACACCATATATTTT.

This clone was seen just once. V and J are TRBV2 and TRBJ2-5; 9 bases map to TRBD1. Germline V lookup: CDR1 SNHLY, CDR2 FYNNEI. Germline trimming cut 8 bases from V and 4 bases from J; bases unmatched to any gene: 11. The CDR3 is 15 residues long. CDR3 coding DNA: TGTGCCAGCCACGCGCTACAGGGGGCGGGAGAGACCCAGTACTTC. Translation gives CASHALQGAGETQYF.

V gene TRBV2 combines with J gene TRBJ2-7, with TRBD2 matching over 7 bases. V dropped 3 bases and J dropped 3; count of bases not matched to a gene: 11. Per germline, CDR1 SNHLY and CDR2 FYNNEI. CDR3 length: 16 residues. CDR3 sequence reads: CASSDPRGEERYEQYF. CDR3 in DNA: TGTGCCAGCAGTGACCCCCGGGGGGAGGAGCGCTACGAGCAGTACTTC.

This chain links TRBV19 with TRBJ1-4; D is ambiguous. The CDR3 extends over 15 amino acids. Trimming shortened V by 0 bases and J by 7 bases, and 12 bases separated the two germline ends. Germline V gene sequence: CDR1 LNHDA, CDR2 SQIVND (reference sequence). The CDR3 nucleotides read TGTGCCAGTAGTATAGATTCCGATACCCTTGAAAAACTGTTTTTT. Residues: CASSIDSDTLEKLFF.

In DNA form, the CDR3 reads TGTGCCAGCAGTGGAGAGACACCCGACGAGCAGTACTTC. This gives the protein CASSGETPDEQYF. The chain is built from TRBV25-1 and TRBJ2-7; D is unclear. The germline CDR1 and CDR2 sequences are MGHDK and SYGVNS. This CDR3 region has 13 residues. Trimming pared 4 bases from V and 5 bases from J, leaving 12 bases between.